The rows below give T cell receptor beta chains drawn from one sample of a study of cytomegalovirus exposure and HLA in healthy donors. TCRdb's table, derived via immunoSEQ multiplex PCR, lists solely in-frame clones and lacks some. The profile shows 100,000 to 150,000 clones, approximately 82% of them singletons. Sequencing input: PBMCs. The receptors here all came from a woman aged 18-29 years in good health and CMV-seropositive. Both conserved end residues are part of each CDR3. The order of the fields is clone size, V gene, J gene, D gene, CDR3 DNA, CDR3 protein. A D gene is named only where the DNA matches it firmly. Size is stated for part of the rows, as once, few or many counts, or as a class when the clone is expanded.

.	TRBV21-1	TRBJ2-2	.	TGTGCCAGCATTACTAGCGGGGGGCCTATCACCAGAGGTAACACCGGGGAGCTGTTTTTT	CASITSGGPITRGNTGELFF
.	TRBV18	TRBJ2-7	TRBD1	TGTGCCAGCTCACAGGGACAGGTCTACTACGAGCAGTACTTC	CASSQGQVYYEQYF
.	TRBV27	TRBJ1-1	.	TGTGCCAGCAGTTTTTCGGTCGGGGTCACTGAAGCTTTCTTT	CASSFSVGVTEAFF
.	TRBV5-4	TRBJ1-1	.	TGTGCCAGCAGCTCACAGGGAGGGAAAAACACTGAAGCTTTCTTT	CASSSQGGKNTEAFF
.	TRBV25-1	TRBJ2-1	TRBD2	TGTGCCAGCGGGGGCAGCGGGGGGGCCAGTAATGAGCAGTTCTTC	CASGGSGGASNEQFF
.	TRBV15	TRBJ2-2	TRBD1	TGTGCCACCAGCAGAGGGGGACAGGGAACCGGGGAGCTGTTTTTT	CATSRGGQGTGELFF
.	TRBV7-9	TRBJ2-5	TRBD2	TGTGCCAGCAGTCCGGGACTACCCCAAGAGACCCAGTACTTC	CASSPGLPQETQYF
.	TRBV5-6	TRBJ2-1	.	TGTGCCAGCAGCTTGGGGGACATTATAGGAGGTGAGCAGTTCTTC	CASSLGDIIGGEQFF
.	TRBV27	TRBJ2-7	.	TGTGCCAGCAGTTCCGGCTACGAGCAGTACTTC	CASSSGYEQYF
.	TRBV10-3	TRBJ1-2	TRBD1	TGTGCCATCAGTGGACAGGGCTATGGCTACACCTTC	CAISGQGYGYTF
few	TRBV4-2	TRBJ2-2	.	TGTGCCAGCAGCCAAGGGGTGCCCGGGTCCGGCGGGGAGCTGTTTTTT	CASSQGVPGSGGELFF
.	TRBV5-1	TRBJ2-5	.	TGCGCCAGCAGCATTGGAGAGGCTAGACAAGAGACCCAGTACTTC	CASSIGEARQETQYF
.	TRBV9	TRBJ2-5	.	TGTGCCAGCAGCGTATTTGGCAGCCAAGAGACCCAGTACTTC	CASSVFGSQETQYF
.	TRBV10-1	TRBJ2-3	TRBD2	TGCGCCAGCAGTGGCAGCGGGGGAGCAGATACGCAGTATTTT	CASSGSGGADTQYF
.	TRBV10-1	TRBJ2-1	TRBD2	TGCGCCAGCAGGACTAGCGGGGGCCCTTGGTTCTTC	CASRTSGGPWFF
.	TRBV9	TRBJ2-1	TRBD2	TGTGCCAGCAGCGTAGGACTAGCGGGGGCCAACTCCTACAATGAGCAGTTCTTC	CASSVGLAGANSYNEQFF
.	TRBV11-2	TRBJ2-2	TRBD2	TGTGCCAGCCGCGGGGGGAACACCGGGGAGCTGTTTTTT	CASRGGNTGELFF
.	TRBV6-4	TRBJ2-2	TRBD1	TGTGCCAGCAGCCGGGACAGGAGGAGCACCGGGGAGCTGTTTTTT	CASSRDRRSTGELFF
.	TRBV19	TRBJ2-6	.	TGTGCCAGTAGTATGCGGGGGGCCAACGTCCTGACTTTC	CASSMRGANVLTF
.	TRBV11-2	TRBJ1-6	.	TGTGCCAGCAGCTTCGTGGTAGGGGGAGATTCACCCCTCCACTTT	CASSFVVGGDSPLHF
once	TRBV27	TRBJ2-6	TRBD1	TGTGCCAGCAGTTCACACAGGGGGCGCGGGGCCAACGTCCTGACTTTC	CASSSHRGRGANVLTF
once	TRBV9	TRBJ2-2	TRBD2	TGTGCCAGCAGGGTAGCGGGGTCGGGAACCGGGGAGCTGTTTTTT	CASRVAGSGTGELFF
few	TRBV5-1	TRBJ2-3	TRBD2	TGCGCCAGCAGCCTGATTGGGACTAGCGGGGGAGTTTTTGGCACAGATACGCAGTATTTT	CASSLIGTSGGVFGTDTQYF
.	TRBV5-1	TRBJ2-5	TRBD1	TGCGCCAGCAGCTTGGTCGTAGCAGGGGGCACAGAGACCCAGTACTTC	CASSLVVAGGTETQYF
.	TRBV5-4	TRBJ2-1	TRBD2	TGTGCCAGCAGCTTGGGACTAGCGGGGTTCTATGAGCAGTTCTTC	CASSLGLAGFYEQFF
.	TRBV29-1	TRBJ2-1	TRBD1	TGCAGCGCGAGGTCTGGGACAGGTGTTTACAATGAGCAGTTCTTC	CSARSGTGVYNEQFF
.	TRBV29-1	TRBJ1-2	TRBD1	TGCAGCGTTGAAGATCGGGACAGGGGCTACACCTTC	CSVEDRDRGYTF
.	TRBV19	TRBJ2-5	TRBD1	TGTGCCAGTAGTATGAACAGGGGGCCCGCCCGCCAAGAGACCCAGTACTTC	CASSMNRGPARQETQYF
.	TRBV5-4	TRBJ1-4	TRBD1	TGTGCCAGCAGCCCGACAGGGGGTAATGAAAAACTGTTTTTT	CASSPTGGNEKLFF
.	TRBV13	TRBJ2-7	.	TGTGCCAGCAGCCCCCCCCACCCCCTAGGCTACGAGCAGTACTTC	CASSPPHPLGYEQYF
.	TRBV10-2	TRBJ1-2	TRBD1	TGCGCCAGCAGTGATGCGACAGGGGGCGCCAATGATGGCTACACCTTC	CASSDATGGANDGYTF
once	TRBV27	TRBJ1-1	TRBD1	TGTGCCAGCAGTTTGGACAGGGGAGCTGAAGCTTTCTTT	CASSLDRGAEAFF
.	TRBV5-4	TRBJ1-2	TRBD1	TGTGCCAGCAGCCCGGAGGGGGCGCATGGCTACACCTTC	CASSPEGAHGYTF
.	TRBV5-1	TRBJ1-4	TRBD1	TGCGCCAGCAGCCCAAGGGACAGCCGAGAAAAACTGTTTTTT	CASSPRDSREKLFF
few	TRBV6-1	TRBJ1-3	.	TGTGCCACCACGGAGAGTCCACGCGACACCATATATTTT	CATTESPRDTIYF
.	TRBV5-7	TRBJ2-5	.	TGTGCCAGCAGCCCTATTCTAGAACTGAGGCAAGAGACCCAGTACTTC	CASSPILELRQETQYF
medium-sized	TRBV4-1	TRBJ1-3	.	TGCGCCAGCAGCCAAGGTCTAGGAGAAAGGGGAAACACCATATATTTT	CASSQGLGERGNTIYF
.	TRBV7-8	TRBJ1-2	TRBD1	TGTGCCAGCAGCTACGGACAGGCAGATGGCTACACCTTC	CASSYGQADGYTF
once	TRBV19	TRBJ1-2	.	TGTGCCAGTCTCGGGTTTGAAGGAGAGGGCTATGGCTACACCTTC	CASLGFEGEGYGYTF
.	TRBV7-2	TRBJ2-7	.	TGTGCCAGCAGCTGGAGCTACGAGCAGTACTTC	CASSWSYEQYF